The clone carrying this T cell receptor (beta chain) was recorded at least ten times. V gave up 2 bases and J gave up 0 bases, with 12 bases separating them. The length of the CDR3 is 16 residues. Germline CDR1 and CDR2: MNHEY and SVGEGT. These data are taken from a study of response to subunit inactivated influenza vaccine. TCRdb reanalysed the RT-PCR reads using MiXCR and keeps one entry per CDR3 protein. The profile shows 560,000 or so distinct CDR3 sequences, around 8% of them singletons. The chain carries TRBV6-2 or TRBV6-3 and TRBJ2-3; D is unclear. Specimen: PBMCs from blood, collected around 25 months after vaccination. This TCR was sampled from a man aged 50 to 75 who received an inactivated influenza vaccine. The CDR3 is CASSYPTDISTDTQYF. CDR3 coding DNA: TGTGCCAGCAGTTACCCGACTGACATTAGCACAGATACGCAGTATTTT.